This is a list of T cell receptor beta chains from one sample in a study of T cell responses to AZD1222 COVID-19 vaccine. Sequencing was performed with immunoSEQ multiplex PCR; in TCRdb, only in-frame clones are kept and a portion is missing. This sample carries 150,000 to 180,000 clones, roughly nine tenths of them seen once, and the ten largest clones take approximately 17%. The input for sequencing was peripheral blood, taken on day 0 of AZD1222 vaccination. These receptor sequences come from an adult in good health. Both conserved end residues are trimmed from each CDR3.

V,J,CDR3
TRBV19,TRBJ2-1,ASSPAPGLAGLSYNEQF
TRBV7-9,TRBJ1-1,ASRSGTGFYNTEAF
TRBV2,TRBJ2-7,ASSVMGQGYEQY
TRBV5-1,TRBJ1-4,ASSDPRGQGEKLF
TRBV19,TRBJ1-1,ASSIAARPGTEAF
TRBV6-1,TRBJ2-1,ASSEEDGRAGENEQF
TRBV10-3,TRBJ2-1,AISEGGRTVINEQF
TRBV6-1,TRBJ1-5,ASSELGQGMASNQPQH
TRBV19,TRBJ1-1,ASSTSRGLDTEAF
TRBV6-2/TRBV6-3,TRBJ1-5,ASSPLRSNQPQH
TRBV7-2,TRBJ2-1,ASSLGGTTNEQF
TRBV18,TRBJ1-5,ASSSSQSQPQH
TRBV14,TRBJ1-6,ASSPRQGNSPLH
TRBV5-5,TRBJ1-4,ASSFRGREKLF
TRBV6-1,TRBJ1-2,ASSVYLGTDNYGYT
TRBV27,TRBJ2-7,ASSFRGAYEQY
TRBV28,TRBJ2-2,ATRALAGLINTGELF
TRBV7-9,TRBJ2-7,ASSFISSSSYEQY
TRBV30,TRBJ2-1,AWSSGAGYDEQF
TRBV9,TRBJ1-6,ASSRFGQGHNSPLH
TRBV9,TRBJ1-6,ASSPDREINSPLH
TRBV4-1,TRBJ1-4,ASSQAHGQPAEKLF
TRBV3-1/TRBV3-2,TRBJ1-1,ASSQAVRTEAF
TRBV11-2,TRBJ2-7,ASSFRRRGSPTKQY
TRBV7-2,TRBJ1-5,ASSLPGHQPQH
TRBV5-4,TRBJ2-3,ASSTPTSGTDTQY
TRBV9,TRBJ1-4,ASSVDGQSNEKLF
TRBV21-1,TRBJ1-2,ASSKVGTNYGYT
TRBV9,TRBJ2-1,ASSVVLGGNEQF
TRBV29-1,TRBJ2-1,SVARSINEQF
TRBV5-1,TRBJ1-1,ASSLVRGDTEAF
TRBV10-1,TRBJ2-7,ARETGGYEQY
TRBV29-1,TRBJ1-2,SVQTGGSYGYT
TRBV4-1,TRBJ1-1,ASSQVAGNTEAF
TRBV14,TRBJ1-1,ASSQLGRDTEAF